This T cell receptor (beta chain) derives from a study of T cell repertoires in ileal Crohn's disease. The table came from immunoSEQ multiplex PCR; TCRdb's copy has only in-frame clones and leaves some out. The table has roughly 13,000 clones, approximately 81% seen once. Findings and caveats of the study: Within the first postoperative year, endoscopy came at median approximately 6.7 months. Compared with non-smokers, active smokers at surgery showed more clonal expansions. All patients with clonality above 26.8% had endoscopic recurrence.

The CDR3 runs to 13 residues. The germline gives CDR1 LNHNV, CDR2 YYDKDF (reference sequence). Trimming removed 4 bases at V and 11 bases at J, with 16 bases between. On this clone: No antigen is known for it.

Specified time point: neoterminal ileum biopsy at postoperative endoscopy, about 6 months after surgery. The receptor was derived from an adult with Crohn's disease. V is TRBV15 and J is TRBJ2-3, with a tentative D call TRBD2 (5 bases). Sequenced material: ileal tissue. The CDR3 nucleotides read TGTGCCACCAGCAAGGACCAAACGGAGGAGCAGTATTTT. Residues: CATSKDQTEEQYF.